The T cell receptor (beta chain) described here comes from a study of cytomegalovirus exposure and HLA in healthy donors. As for the study in general: Approximately 200 million T cells yielded some 120 million unique TCR beta sequences in earlier analysis.

Trimming took 7 bases from V and 3 from J, leaving 15 bases between them. Looked up from germline, CDR1 is SNHLY and CDR2 is FYNNEI. This CDR3 has 15 residues. 60 Vbeta and 13 Jbeta primers were used in PCR. Method: immunoSEQ multiplex PCR; TCRdb's copy keeps in-frame clones and lacks some. The top ten clones hold approximately 11% of a sample with some 60,000 clones, 85% of them seen once. The specimen was PBMCs. The chain has TRBV2 and TRBJ1-4, with unresolved D. The source of this sequence is a female donor in good health and CMV-seronegative. CDR3 coding DNA: TGTGCCAGCAATCTTAGGCCCGCGGCTAATGAAAAACTGTTTTTT. It codes for CASNLRPAANEKLFF.